This T cell receptor (beta chain) is drawn from a study of cytomegalovirus exposure and HLA in healthy donors. Study in general: Early release data held some 79 million unique TCRs from HLA-typed donors. Whole-study results and caveats: Immune exposure information comprised only CMV serostatus. The majority of TCR sequences were rare, yet some public TCRs appeared in many donors.

This clone showed up just a few times. Its specificity is unknown. At one of its ends the junction is not consistent with the germline gene, which may arise from a read error. Other DNA sequences in this sample translate to the same CDR3. The PCR employed 60 Vbeta primers together with 13 Jbeta primers. Profiling relied on immunoSEQ multiplex PCR, and the TCRdb table lists in-frame clones only, not all of them. The repertoire holds more than 95,000 clones, with 9% to 10% as singletons. The CDR3 spans 14 residues. The germline CDR1 and CDR2 sequences are SSHAT and FNYEAQ (reference sequence). Source material: PBMCs. The V gene is TRBV7-7, the J gene TRBJ2-5; D perhaps matches TRBD2 (5 bases). The source of this sequence is a young man in good health and CMV-seronegative. The CDR3 bases are TGTGCTAGCAGCTCAACCGGGGACCAAGAGACCCAGTACTTC. Protein: CASSSTGDQETQYF.